Below are 14 T cell receptor beta chains sequenced from a single sample in a study of shared clonotypes between healthy human individuals. The assay was immunoSEQ multiplex PCR, and TCRdb's table has in-frame clones only and misses some. The sample has 550,000 to 600,000 clones, more than 95% seen once; the top ten hold 0.25% to 0.35%. The naive CD8 fraction comprised CD45RO-negative cells positively selected for CCR7 and excluded terminally differentiated effector memory CD45RA+ cells. The sample was naive CD8+ T cells sorted from blood. The receptor source for this set is a man aged 30 to 39 in good health.

V and J are TRBV18 and TRBJ2-1; possible D gene TRBD2, 5 bases. The CDR3 sequence is 16 residues long. Germline CDR1 is KGHSH and CDR2 is LQKENI. V dropped 2 bases and J dropped 4 bases, with 15 bases sitting between them. The CDR3 sequence: CASSPVTTEFYNEQFF. Written as DNA, the CDR3 is TGTGCCAGCTCACCAGTGACTACCGAGTTTTACAATGAGCAGTTCTTC.

The chain couples TRBV6-5 to TRBJ2-3; D is possibly TRBD2 (6 bases). V was pared by 3 bases and J by 2 bases, with 15 bases between. CDR1 is MNHEY and CDR2 is SVGAGI in the germline V gene. The CDR3 contains 16 residues. The CDR3, as DNA: TGTGCCAGCAGTTATTTGTCGCGGGACCACACAGATACGCAGTATTTT. Protein product: CASSYLSRDHTDTQYF.

For the CDR3, the DNA is TGTGCCGCCGGCCTCGGGGCTCCGGCCGGGACCGGGGAGCTGTTTTTT. Protein product: CAAGLGAPAGTGELFF. The chain links TRBV10-3 to TRBJ2-2; D assignment may be TRBD1 or TRBD2 (5 bases each). CDR1 ENHRY and CDR2 SYGVKD come from the germline V gene. This CDR3 contains 16 residues. With 11 bases removed from V and 5 bases from J, the gap between germline ends came to 24 bases.

The V gene is TRBV27, the J gene TRBJ2-7; 7 bases agree with TRBD1. The CDR3 is 14 residues long. The V gene end was trimmed by 8 bases and the J gene end by 2 bases; junction bases not matched to a gene: 9. Germline CDR1 is MNHEY and CDR2 is SMNVEV (reference sequence). The CDR3: CASRGQSKAYEQYF. The CDR3 DNA is TGTGCCAGCCGGGGACAGTCCAAAGCCTACGAGCAGTACTTC.

The chain carries TRBV28 and TRBJ1-5, with D unresolved. Between the trimmed V and J ends, which lost 7 bases and 7 bases, there was a span of 17 bases. CDR1 is MDHEN and CDR2 is SYDVKM in the germline V gene. The CDR3 length is 14 residues. CDR3 nucleotides: TGTGCCAGCACCACCCGGCGGTTTGGACAGCCCCAGCATTTT. It yields the protein CASTTRRFGQPQHF.

The chain uses TRBV28 and TRBJ1-3; no reliable D call. Germline V gives CDR1 MDHEN, CDR2 SYDVKM. The CDR3 consists of 11 residues. The V gene lost 3 bases and the J gene lost 7 bases, with 4 bases spanning the gap. The CDR3, as DNA: TGTGCCAGCAGTTTGGGGAACACCATATATTTT. Its translation: CASSLGNTIYF.

The V gene is TRBV19, the J gene TRBJ1-4; maybe TRBD1 (5 bases). Between the trimmed V and J ends, which lost 5 bases and 4 bases, there was a span of 14 bases. Per germline, CDR1 LNHDA and CDR2 SQIVND (reference sequence). The CDR3 runs 15 residues. The CDR3 is CASSSSGTFNEKLFF. CDR3 sequence (DNA): TGTGCCAGTAGTTCCTCCGGGACCTTTAATGAAAAACTGTTTTTT.

The chain combines TRBV7-9 with TRBJ2-2; a weak D match, TRBD1 (5 bases). This CDR3 region has 15 residues. Germline V gene data show CDR1 as SEHNR and CDR2 as FQNEAQ (reference sequence). V dropped 6 bases and J dropped 3 bases, with 14 bases sitting between them. The chain's CDR3 is CASSFRAPDTGELFF. Here the CDR3 DNA reads TGTGCCAGCAGTTTCAGGGCGCCGGACACCGGGGAGCTGTTTTTT.

This chain uses TRBV2 with TRBJ2-1; TRBD2 matches at 7 bases. Trimming at V came to 9 bases and at J to 8 bases, leaving 7 bases not matched to a gene. This CDR3 has 12 amino acids. Germline loops: CDR1 SNHLY, CDR2 FYNNEI. The CDR3 DNA reads as TGTGCCAGGCGGGAGAGGCTGGATGAGCAGTTCTTC. Its translation is CARRERLDEQFF.

This chain uses TRBV27 with TRBJ2-7, with D perhaps assigned TRBD1 or TRBD2 (6 bases each). V lost 2 bases, J lost 3 bases, and 14 bases lay in between. The length of the CDR3 is 15 residues. Germline CDR1 MNHEY, CDR2 SMNVEV (reference sequence). The CDR3 DNA reads TGTGCCAGCAGTTTAATGGAGGGGGTCATCTACGAGCAGTACTTC. Translating it yields CASSLMEGVIYEQYF.

The chain is built from TRBV2 and TRBJ2-7; perhaps TRBD2 as D (5 bases). Trimming cost V 9 bases and J 0 bases, with 15 bases left between them. The germline V gene has CDR1 SNHLY and CDR2 FYNNEI. The CDR3 extends over 14 amino acids. This chain's CDR3 is CASEPQLDSYEQYF. DNA of the CDR3: TGTGCCAGTGAGCCGCAACTAGACTCCTACGAGCAGTACTTC.

The V and J genes are TRBV6-5 and TRBJ1-3; no clear D. V was cut by 2 bases and J by 0 bases, with 8 bases left in between. The CDR3 is 15 amino acids. CDR1 and CDR2 (germline): MNHEY, SVGAGI. CDR3 in amino acids: CASSYLKGSGNTIYF. Here the CDR3 DNA reads TGTGCCAGCAGTTACCTAAAAGGCTCTGGAAACACCATATATTTT.

This chain joins TRBV29-1 and TRBJ2-1, with TRBD2 identical over 7 bases. V shed 5 bases, J shed 3 bases, and the junction held 4 bases outside the gene matches. The CDR3 runs to 13 residues. Germline V gene lookup returns CDR1 SQVTM and CDR2 ANQGSEA. CDR3 loop: CSVITSDYNEQFF. The CDR3 nucleotides are TGCAGCGTTATAACTAGCGACTACAATGAGCAGTTCTTC.

The chain carries TRBV4-1 and TRBJ1-5; D is perhaps TRBD1 (6 bases). The V gene's germline CDR1 is MGHRA and CDR2 YSYEKL. CDR3 size: 19 residues. V lost 5 bases and J lost 4, with 27 bases in between. The CDR3 DNA reads TGCGCCAGCAGCTCTAGGGGCAGCCAGGGAGGGGGTGTAAATCAGCCCCAGCATTTT. This gives the protein CASSSRGSQGGGVNQPQHF.